The T cell receptor beta chain described here comes from a study of shared clonotypes between healthy human individuals. Germline V CDR1 and CDR2: MDHEN, SYDVKM. The CDR3 sequence is 15 residues long. V gave up 3 bases and J gave up 2 bases, with 12 bases separating them. Whole-study findings and limits: Measured sharing among donors was expected to vary with sequencing depth.

The repertoire was sequenced with immunoSEQ multiplex PCR; TCRdb's copy has only in-frame clones and lacks some. Of 450,000 to 550,000 clones listed, approximately 85% are singletons. In the case of this clone: Its antigen is currently unknown.

Material: PBMCs. The chain has TRBV28 and TRBJ2-3; a weak D match, TRBD1 (5 bases). The sequence was collected from a woman in her thirties or forties in good health. Some clones in this sample may be carry-over from other donors' samples. CDR3: CASSFQGTPTDTQYF. Written as DNA, the CDR3 is TGTGCCAGCAGTTTTCAGGGCACCCCCACAGATACGCAGTATTTT.